Sequencing of this TCR beta chain was carried out in a study of cytomegalovirus exposure and HLA in healthy donors. The study, taken as a whole, reports: High sensitivity and specificity were reportedly achieved when the classifier diagnosed cytomegalovirus status.

The PCR ran on 60 Vbeta and 13 Jbeta primers. The method was immunoSEQ multiplex PCR; TCRdb's version includes in-frame clones alone and lacks a portion of them. The repertoire includes over 95,000 clones, about three quarters of them detected once, and approximately 12% sits in the top ten. With regard to this clone: Its antigen is unknown.

The origin of this receptor is a woman between 40 and 55 years old in good health and CMV-seropositive. Sequencing was performed on PBMCs.

CDR3 in amino acids: CASSSQGGQPQHF. For the CDR3, the DNA is TGTGCCAGCAGCTCACAGGGGGGTCAGCCCCAGCATTTT. The chain uses TRBV7-3 and TRBJ1-5, with 8 positions matching TRBD1. The germline V gene has CDR1 SGHTA and CDR2 FQGTGA. The CDR3 consists of 13 residues. V was clipped by 4 bases and J by 6 bases; unmatched bases: 2.